A single sample gave rise to the 2 T cell receptor beta chains below, sequenced in a study of blood T cells in healthy people across ages. Combining a sample-barcoded 5' primer with a J-beta primer mix, a second PCR ran for roughly 6 to 12 cycles. TCRdb reprocessed the 5' RACE reads with MiXCR, giving one entry per CDR3 protein. The profile shows 1.5 million to 2 million distinct CDR3 sequences, 40% to 55% of them singletons. Sample: blood. These receptors originate from a middle-aged woman in good health.

In nucleotides, the CDR3 is TGTGCCAGCAGCCACCGGACGGGGAACTATGGCTACACCTTC. Protein product: CASSHRTGNYGYTF. This chain joins TRBV7-2 and TRBJ1-2; D is ambiguous. Trimming shortened V by 5 bases and J by 2 bases, and 12 bases separated the two germline ends. CDR1 and CDR2 (germline): SGHTA, FQGNSA. The CDR3 loop spans 14 amino acids.

In its sample, this clonotype was seen many times. The V call is TRBV28, the J call TRBJ2-5, with 9 nucleotides matching TRBD2. V was clipped by 5 bases and J by 4 bases; unmatched bases: 8. Looked up from germline, CDR1 is MDHEN and CDR2 is SYDVKM. This CDR3 region has 15 residues. CDR3: CASSRPGLAGETQYF. Written as DNA, the CDR3 is TGTGCCAGCAGTCGTCCGGGACTAGCTGGAGAGACCCAGTACTTC.